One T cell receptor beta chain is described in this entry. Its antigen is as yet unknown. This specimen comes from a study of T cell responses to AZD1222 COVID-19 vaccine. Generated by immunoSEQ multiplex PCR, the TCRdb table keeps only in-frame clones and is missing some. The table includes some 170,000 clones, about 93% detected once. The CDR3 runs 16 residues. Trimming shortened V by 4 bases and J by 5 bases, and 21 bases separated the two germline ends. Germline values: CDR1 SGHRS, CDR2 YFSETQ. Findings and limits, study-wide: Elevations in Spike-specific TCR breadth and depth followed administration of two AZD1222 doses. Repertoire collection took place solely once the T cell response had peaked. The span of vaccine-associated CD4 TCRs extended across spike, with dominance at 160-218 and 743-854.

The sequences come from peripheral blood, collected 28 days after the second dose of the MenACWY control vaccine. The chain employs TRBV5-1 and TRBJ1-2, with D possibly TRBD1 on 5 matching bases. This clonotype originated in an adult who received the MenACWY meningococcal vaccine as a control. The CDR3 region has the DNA TGCGCCAGCAGCCCGACCCGGGGGTTGAAGGGTTATGGCTACACCTTC. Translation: CASSPTRGLKGYGYTF.